This is a list of T cell receptor beta chains from one sample in a study of Ad26.COV2.S vaccination and SARS-CoV-2 variants. Produced via immunoSEQ multiplex PCR; TCRdb's table is partial and in-frame only. The table shows 250,000 or so clones, with around 90% occurring only once. The sequenced sample was peripheral blood, obtained in a trial of Ad26.COV2.S vaccine versus placebo. All receptors come from a person aged 18-65 years who received the Ad26.COV2.S COVID-19 vaccine or a placebo. The CDR3 runs from the conserved cysteine through the conserved F or W. Fields, in order: V gene, CDR3 protein.

TRBV6-2/TRBV6-3,CASSYGIGGTEAFF
TRBV3-1/TRBV3-2,CASSQVGRTGTDTQYF
TRBV5-1,CASSLVEGKSYNEQFF
TRBV6-5,CASRTSGADTQYF
TRBV7-9,CASRYPSGGDTQYF
TRBV2,CASSELLAGLGETQYF
TRBV11-2,CASSLDPDPHGELFF
TRBV6-5,CASSISGFSGYTF
TRBV7-6,CASSLDRGGSYNEQFF
TRBV19,CASSRTSGSTDTQYF
TRBV14,CASSQSPGNTEAFF
TRBV4-1,CASSHLVRGGRDRHNEQFF
TRBV30,CAWGTARSYEQYF
TRBV6-2/TRBV6-3,CASSYGVGVSGSPLHF
TRBV4-1,CASSRQGNSNQPQHF
TRBV18,CASSPGRGQSGNTIYF
TRBV5-6,CASSLGRAGANVLTF
TRBV7-2,CASSLVRGGRYEQYF
TRBV6-6,CASTPYRQGHTYEQYF
TRBV29-1,CSVSRQGPKLAGETSPTDTQYF
TRBV9,CASSVFGTSTDTQYF
TRBV11-2,CASREGRGRGSTDTQYF
TRBV9,CASSVGKSSYNEQFF
TRBV7-8,CASSLETGGQPQHF
TRBV19,CASSIPRGVKPQHF
TRBV5-4,CASSPRGLAGVVGTDTQYF
TRBV4-3,CASSQDRGRSVGYTF
TRBV9,CASSVAEGHSPLHF
TRBV30,CAWRGDRPVYGYTF
TRBV7-6,CASSPGTGGTDTQYF
TRBV5-1,CASRPLAGGTSYNEQFF
TRBV7-2,CASSLQGEIGELFF
TRBV29-1,CSVEVPGSSTEAFF
TRBV5-4,CASSWEPGGPLNTEAFF
TRBV4-1,CASSQAPATRPTGELFF
TRBV5-6,CASSLYLGSGANVLTF
TRBV27,CASRRGGLLNENSPLHF
TRBV29-1,CSVLLQGDIAKNIQYF
TRBV5-4,CASSFDANYGYTF
TRBV5-4,CASSFEGYGYTF
TRBV5-4,CASSLGGNRREKLFF
TRBV28,CASRGVEQFF
TRBV9,CASSALGLMEGNTIYF